A single sample is the source of the 18 T cell receptor beta chains below, sequenced in a study of blood T cell repertoires in COVID-19. Generated by immunoSEQ multiplex PCR, the TCRdb table keeps only in-frame clones and is missing some. This table has about 23,000 clones, around 90% appearing once. The sequenced sample was peripheral blood. The source of these receptors is a human donor in a cohort sampled during active COVID-19.

The genes are TRBV4-3 and TRBJ1-5; TRBD1 aligns across 7 bases. The CDR3 extends over 17 amino acids. CDR1 LGHNA and CDR2 YSLEER come from the germline V gene. The V gene end was trimmed by 0 bases and the J gene end by 7 bases; junction bases not matched to a gene: 12. CDR3 sequence reads: CASSQDHAGGVGQPQHF. The CDR3 nucleotides are TGCGCCAGCAGCCAAGATCACGCAGGGGGTGTGGGGCAGCCCCAGCATTTT.

This chain joins TRBV5-1 and TRBJ2-1; 11 nucleotides agree with TRBD2. Trimming removed 2 bases from V and 8 bases from J; junction bases left unmatched: 6. Germline V CDR1 and CDR2: SGHRS, YFSETQ. The CDR3 length is 15 residues. The CDR3 protein is CASSFSSGGRDEQFF. The CDR3 nucleotides are TGCGCCAGCAGCTTTTCTAGCGGGGGGCGGGATGAGCAGTTCTTC.

The chain links TRBV9 to TRBJ1-4; 9 bases align to TRBD1. J lost 5 bases, V lost 2 bases, and 4 bases had no gene match. Germline lookup yields CDR1 SGDLS and CDR2 YYNGEE. The CDR3 covers 15 residues. The CDR3 sequence: CASSVGTGLNEKLFF. As DNA, the CDR3 is TGTGCCAGCAGCGTGGGGACAGGGCTGAATGAAAAACTGTTTTTT.

This clone appeared a single time. V usage is TRBV5-8 and J usage is TRBJ1-6; D is unclear. The V gene lost 4 bases and the J gene lost 0 bases, with 8 bases spanning the gap. Germline lookup yields CDR1 SGHTS and CDR2 YDEGEE. CDR3 size: 15 residues. CDR3 residues: CASSLISSYNSPLHF. CDR3 DNA sequence: TGTGCCAGCAGCCTGATCAGCTCCTATAATTCACCCCTCCACTTT.

This clone was detected only once. V is TRBV27 and J is TRBJ1-2, with 8 bases that match TRBD1. The V and J ends lost 3 bases and 9 bases, in that order; junction bases with no gene match: 12. The CDR3 is made up of 15 amino acids. Germline-derived CDR1 and CDR2 are MNHEY and SMNVEV (reference sequence). CDR3 sequence: CASSLTTGTGSSYTF. The CDR3 DNA follows: TGTGCCAGCAGTTTGACTACCGGGACAGGAAGTAGCTACACCTTC.

This chain joins TRBV5-8 and TRBJ2-7; 9 bases fit TRBD2. The CDR3 is 15 residues long. Germline trimming cut 2 bases from V and 4 bases from J; bases unmatched to any gene: 7. Germline lookup yields CDR1 SGHTS and CDR2 YDEGEE. For the CDR3, the DNA is TGTGCCAGCAGCTTTCCCGGGACTAGCAAATACGAGCAGTACTTC. This codes for CASSFPGTSKYEQYF.

V and J are TRBV5-1 and TRBJ2-3, with TRBD1 matching 9 bases. Germline-derived CDR1 and CDR2 are SGHRS and YFSETQ. The V and J ends lost 2 bases and 5 bases, in that order; junction bases with no gene match: 9. This CDR3 spans 16 amino acids. CDR3 bases: TGCGCCAGCAGCTTAGCCTTGGGACAGGGTGGAGATACGCAGTATTTT. This sequence encodes CASSLALGQGGDTQYF.

The J gene is TRBJ2-5, the V gene TRBV4-1; D is uncertain. V was trimmed by 4 bases and J by 5 bases, leaving 11 bases between them. Germline CDR1 and CDR2: MGHRA and YSYEKL. This CDR3 contains 13 residues. CDR3 DNA: TGCGCCAGCAGCCTTTTAGTCGGTGAGACCCAGTACTTC. Protein sequence: CASSLLVGETQYF.

The CDR3 nucleotides read TGTGCCAGCAGTGAACTTGGGGGCGGGCGGGAGACCCAGTACTTC. As protein: CASSELGGGRETQYF. The gene calls are TRBV6-1 and TRBJ2-5; D is possibly TRBD1 (6 bases). Germline lookup yields CDR1 MNHNS and CDR2 SASEGT. There are 15 residues in the CDR3. Trimming pared 2 bases from V and 5 bases from J, leaving 15 bases between.

The rearrangement joins TRBV7-9 to TRBJ2-2; D gene ambiguous. CDR1 SEHNR and CDR2 FQNEAQ come from the germline V gene (reference sequence). The CDR3 is made up of 14 amino acids. V was shortened by 3 bases and J by 0 bases, with 5 bases between the two germline ends. Written as DNA, the CDR3 is TGTGCCAGCAGCTTGGCATCGAACACCGGGGAGCTGTTTTTT. Amino acids: CASSLASNTGELFF.

The count of this clone is one. The V gene is TRBV6-1, the J gene TRBJ1-6, with unresolved D. Trimming pared 2 bases from V and 6 bases from J, leaving 11 bases between. Germline loops: CDR1 MNHNS, CDR2 SASEGT. The CDR3 totals 15 residues. The CDR3 protein is CASSELRATNSPLHF. In nucleotides, the CDR3 is TGTGCCAGCAGTGAATTGCGGGCCACTAATTCACCCCTCCACTTT.

The chain uses TRBV9 and TRBJ2-1; perhaps TRBD1 as D (6 bases). The CDR3 length is 14 residues. V shed 3 bases and J shed 1 base, with 8 bases lying between them. The germline CDR1 and CDR2 sequences are SGDLS and YYNGEE. Here the CDR3 reads CASSAQGSYNEQFF. CDR3 coding DNA: TGTGCCAGCAGCGCACAGGGTTCCTACAATGAGCAGTTCTTC.

The chain recombines TRBV5-6 with TRBJ1-2, with 8 bases aligning to TRBD1. CDR3 length: 13 amino acids. Germline V lookup: CDR1 SGHDT, CDR2 YYEEEE. V lost 4 bases, J lost 6 bases, and 5 bases stayed unmatched. The CDR3 DNA follows: TGTGCCAGCAGCCCCCAGGGGGCGAATGGCTACACCTTC. Translation: CASSPQGANGYTF.

This clone was detected only a few times. The chain recombines TRBV18 with TRBJ2-3, with a possible D match to TRBD2 (6 bases). Germline V gene sequence: CDR1 KGHSH, CDR2 LQKENI. V shed 5 bases and J shed 0 bases, with 27 bases lying between them. CDR3 size: 20 residues. The CDR3 DNA reads as TGTGCCAGCTCATCAACTCGTTACGGCGGGCAAGGGACTAGCACAGATACGCAGTATTTT. Protein: CASSSTRYGGQGTSTDTQYF.

The chain carries TRBV14 and TRBJ2-1; 9 bases match TRBD1. Germline values: CDR1 SGHDN, CDR2 FVKESK. Trimming cost V 6 bases and J 7 bases; bases outside gene matches: 13. The CDR3 is 16 residues long. The CDR3 loop is CASSPRRQGGRNEQFF. The DNA of the CDR3 is TGTGCCAGCAGTCCCAGGAGACAGGGGGGTAGAAATGAGCAGTTCTTC.

The V and J genes are TRBV7-9 and TRBJ1-2; no clear D gene. This CDR3 spans 14 amino acids. Trimming stripped 0 bases from V and 3 bases from J, with 8 bases between. Per the germline V gene, CDR1 is SEHNR and CDR2 is FQNEAQ (reference sequence). As DNA, the CDR3 is TGTGCCAGCAGCTTAGCGCCAGACTACTATGGCTACACCTTC. This sequence encodes CASSLAPDYYGYTF.

The rearrangement joins TRBV14 to TRBJ2-5; D possibly corresponds to TRBD2 (5 bases). Between the trimmed V and J ends, which lost 1 base and 1 base, there was a span of 7 bases. The CDR3 loop spans 14 amino acids. The germline gives CDR1 SGHDN, CDR2 FVKESK. CDR3 DNA sequence: TGTGCCAGCAGCCAAGGGAGGATCCAAGAGACCCAGTACTTC. It yields the protein CASSQGRIQETQYF.

V and J are TRBV7-8 and TRBJ2-7; maybe TRBD2 (5 bases). Trimming left V 5 bases short and J 3 bases short, with 11 bases between. The CDR3 length is 13 residues. The V gene's germline CDR1 is SGHVS and CDR2 FQNEAQ. This CDR3 reads CASSKRTSYEQYF. CDR3 DNA: TGTGCCAGCAGCAAGCGTACTAGCTACGAGCAGTACTTC.